The rows below give T cell receptor beta chains drawn from one sample of a study of shared clonotypes between healthy human individuals. Profiling relied on immunoSEQ multiplex PCR, and the TCRdb table lists in-frame clones only, not all of them. The table has fewer than 850,000 clones, approximately 75% seen once. The sequencing input was memory CD4+ T cells sorted from blood. Every receptor here comes from a woman in her 30s in good health. CDR3s include the opening cysteine and the closing phenylalanine or tryptophan. D genes are given only for firm matches. Part of the rows lack a size; the others show once, few, many or a class for expanded clones.

J gene	clone size	V gene	D gene	CDR3 DNA	CDR3 protein
TRBJ2-3	.	TRBV5-1	.	TGCGCCAGCAGCCTGGGGGATAGCGCAGATACGCAGTATTTT	CASSLGDSADTQYF
TRBJ2-2	.	TRBV10-3	.	TGTGCCATCAGTGAGTCAGGACTCGACACCGGGGAGCTGTTTTTT	CAISESGLDTGELFF
TRBJ2-7	once	TRBV7-9	.	TGTGCCAGCAGCTCCGAAACGACAGACGCCTACGAGCAGTACTTC	CASSSETTDAYEQYF
TRBJ2-1	.	TRBV4-1	TRBD2	TGCGCCAGCAGGGGACTAGCGATGGGAGGTGAGCAGTTCTTC	CASRGLAMGGEQFF
TRBJ1-2	.	TRBV18	.	TGTGCCAGCTCACCAATGGGGACAAGACAAGGTAGTGGCTACACCTTC	CASSPMGTRQGSGYTF
TRBJ2-5	.	TRBV7-7	.	TGTGCCAGCAGCTTCGCTGGCCATGAGACCCAGTACTTC	CASSFAGHETQYF
TRBJ2-2	.	TRBV27	.	TGTGCCAGCAGTTACCAAGACACCGGGGAGCTGTTTTTT	CASSYQDTGELFF
TRBJ2-7	.	TRBV6-6	.	TGTGCCAGCAGCCAGCACGACTACGAGCAGTACTTC	CASSQHDYEQYF
TRBJ2-2	.	TRBV18	.	TGTGCCAGCTCACCCCCGCTCCGGCGTTCGAACACCGGGGAGCTGTTTTTT	CASSPPLRRSNTGELFF
TRBJ1-1	.	TRBV10-3	.	TGTGCCATCTCATCGGGGGGCCGAACTGAAGCTTTCTTT	CAISSGGRTEAFF
TRBJ2-1	.	TRBV18	.	TGTGCCAGCTCACCCCGGGGAATCGCCTACAATGAGCAGTTCTTC	CASSPRGIAYNEQFF
TRBJ2-5	.	TRBV6-6	.	TGTGCCAGCAGTTCGCGGGGCGGAGGGAGTGGAGAGACCCAGTACTTC	CASSSRGGGSGETQYF
TRBJ1-1	.	TRBV27	.	TGTGCCAGCAGTTCCGCAGGCATGAACACTGAAGCTTTCTTT	CASSSAGMNTEAFF
TRBJ2-3	once	TRBV4-1	.	TGCGCCAGCAGCCAAGACTCTAGCGCGCACACAGATACGCAGTATTTT	CASSQDSSAHTDTQYF
TRBJ1-2	.	TRBV7-6	.	TGTGCCAGCAGCTTAGATCAGGGAATCTCTGGCTACACCTTC	CASSLDQGISGYTF
TRBJ2-7	.	TRBV28	TRBD2	TGTGCCAGCAGTTTATTGGGGGGACTAGCGGGAGTTAACTACGAGCAGTACTTC	CASSLLGGLAGVNYEQYF
TRBJ2-2	.	TRBV2	.	TGTGCCAGCATTCAGTACACCGGGGAGCTGTTTTTT	CASIQYTGELFF
TRBJ2-7	.	TRBV7-9	.	TGTGCCAGCAGTCGTGGGGACTACGAGCAGTACTTC	CASSRGDYEQYF
TRBJ2-7	once	TRBV18	.	TGTGCCAGCTCACCACCGGCGGGATTACTCTACGAGCAGTACTTC	CASSPPAGLLYEQYF
TRBJ1-1	many	TRBV29-1	.	TGCAGCGTTGAAACGAGGGATGTTGAAGCTTTCTTT	CSVETRDVEAFF
TRBJ1-1	.	TRBV4-1	.	TGCGCCAGCAGCCAAGATGGCTCCAGTATTAACACTGAAGCTTTCTTT	CASSQDGSSINTEAFF
TRBJ2-7	.	TRBV29-1	TRBD2	TGCAGCGTTAAACTAGCCGGGAGGGCCTCCTACGAGCAGTACTTC	CSVKLAGRASYEQYF
TRBJ2-1	.	TRBV2	.	TGTGCCAGCAGGGCGGGGCCTTCCCAGTTCTTC	CASRAGPSQFF
TRBJ1-5	few	TRBV18	.	TGTGCCAGCTCACCATCGGGGGATCAGCCCCAGCATTTT	CASSPSGDQPQHF
TRBJ2-5	.	TRBV29-1	.	TGCAGCGTTCTTGCGTGGGACACTCCAGGAGAGACCCAGTACTTC	CSVLAWDTPGETQYF
TRBJ1-1	.	TRBV5-1	.	TGCGCCAGCAGCTTGATATGGGACAACACTGAAGCTTTCTTT	CASSLIWDNTEAFF
TRBJ2-5	.	TRBV5-1	TRBD2	TGCGCCAGCAGCTTGGTAGCGGGAGGTTTGCAGACCCAGTACTTC	CASSLVAGGLQTQYF
TRBJ2-1	once	TRBV29-1	TRBD2	TGCAGCGGGGCCACTAGCGGGACTCGAAATGAGCAGTTCTTC	CSGATSGTRNEQFF
TRBJ2-5	.	TRBV18	TRBD1	TGTGCCAGCTCACCATCACAGGGGGGAGAGACCCAGTACTTC	CASSPSQGGETQYF
TRBJ2-3	.	TRBV27	.	TGTGCCAGCAGTTTAAAGGGCTACTTTAGAGATACGCAGTATTTT	CASSLKGYFRDTQYF
TRBJ2-3	.	TRBV7-6	TRBD2	TGTGCCAGCAGCTTAGGTGGGGACTACCACACAGATACGCAGTATTTT	CASSLGGDYHTDTQYF
TRBJ1-3	.	TRBV7-9	.	TGTGCCAGCAGCTTCGGACAGACTTCAGGAAACACCATATATTTT	CASSFGQTSGNTIYF
TRBJ2-3	many	TRBV5-4	.	TGTGCCAGCAGCCCGGATTTCACAGATACGCAGTATTTT	CASSPDFTDTQYF
TRBJ2-5	.	TRBV4-1	TRBD2	TGCGCCAGCAGCCGTCTAGCGGGAAGGGTTGAGACCCAGTACTTC	CASSRLAGRVETQYF
TRBJ2-1	.	TRBV11-3	.	TGTGCCAGCAGCCCGTATGGAGGGGATTACAATGAGCAGTTCTTC	CASSPYGGDYNEQFF
TRBJ2-5	.	TRBV28	.	TGTGCCAGCAGTTCGGTCATGGGGGAAAGGGTGAGGGAGACCCAGTACTTC	CASSSVMGERVRETQYF
TRBJ2-3	.	TRBV6-1	TRBD2	TGTGCCACCGGAGGTAGCGGGCTGGTAGCAGATACGCAGTATTTT	CATGGSGLVADTQYF
TRBJ2-5	.	TRBV11-3	.	TGTGCCAGCAGCCTATCGCTACTTACTAGTCAAGGGGAGACCCAGTACTTC	CASSLSLLTSQGETQYF
TRBJ1-2	few	TRBV2	.	TGTGCCCGCACAGATTCCTATGGCTACACCTTC	CARTDSYGYTF
TRBJ1-2	.	TRBV10-3	.	TGTGCCACGCGGGTTGAATTAGGAGGGGCTGGCTACACCTTC	CATRVELGGAGYTF
TRBJ2-7	.	TRBV4-2	.	TGTGCCAGCAGCCAAGATCTAAGCGCCTCGACCTACGAGCAGTACTTC	CASSQDLSASTYEQYF
TRBJ2-7	.	TRBV5-1	TRBD1	TGCGCCAGCAGAGAGGGACAGGGAAATAGGGTGGACGAGCAGTACTTC	CASREGQGNRVDEQYF
TRBJ2-7	.	TRBV15	.	TGTGCCACCAGCAGAGGGGAGAGCGAGCAGTACTTC	CATSRGESEQYF
TRBJ2-5	few	TRBV9	TRBD2	TGTGCCAGCAGCGGGACCTTAGCGGGAGGCGAGACCCAGTACTTC	CASSGTLAGGETQYF
TRBJ1-4	.	TRBV7-8	TRBD1	TGTGCCAGCAGGCAAAACCGGGACAGGGGCGGGAAACTGTTTTTT	CASRQNRDRGGKLFF
TRBJ1-2	.	TRBV28	.	TGTGCCAGCAGCACCCTTGGGGGCGATCGAAATGGCTACACCTTC	CASSTLGGDRNGYTF